This is a list of T cell receptor beta chains from one sample in a study of radiation and T cells in renal cell carcinoma. TCRdb keeps only in-frame clones here, not all; method: immunoSEQ multiplex PCR. The profile shows 85,000 to 100,000 clones, approximately 86% of them singletons. The material sequenced was blood, taken from a patient whose treatment included radiotherapy and nephrectomy. These receptors were obtained from a man over 45 with renal cell carcinoma. The CDR3 runs from the conserved cysteine through the conserved F or W. The D gene is left open where the match is weak. Not every row has a clone size; where given, it reads once, few, many or a size class.

CASTELPMAAYEQYF | TGTGCCAGCACGGAGCTTCCCATGGCTGCCTACGAGCAGTACTTC | . | TRBV11-2 | . | TRBJ2-7
CASSGGGQAFSGNTIYF | TGTGCCAGCAGTGGTGGGGGACAGGCTTTCTCTGGAAACACCATATATTTT | TRBD1 | TRBV28 | . | TRBJ1-3
CASRSERATNEKLFF | TGTGCCAGCAGAAGTGAGCGAGCGACTAATGAAAAACTGTTTTTT | . | TRBV16 | few | TRBJ1-4
CSVAQGATDTQYF | TGCAGCGTTGCGCAGGGGGCCACAGATACGCAGTATTTT | TRBD1 | TRBV29-1 | . | TRBJ2-3
CASSLGAGGAWEQFF | TGTGCCAGCAGCCTAGGGGCAGGGGGCGCGTGGGAGCAGTTCTTC | TRBD1 | TRBV11-2 | . | TRBJ2-1
CSVVGSSTSTDTQYF | TGCAGCGTTGTCGGCAGCTCGACCAGCACAGATACGCAGTATTTT | . | TRBV29-1 | . | TRBJ2-3
CASSIAGSGGRKTQYF | TGTGCCAGTAGTATAGCGGGTAGCGGGGGACGGAAGACCCAGTACTTC | TRBD2 | TRBV19 | few | TRBJ2-5
CASSVSSDSLPGYTF | TGTGCCAGCAGCGTATCTTCGGACAGTCTTCCAGGCTACACCTTC | . | TRBV9 | . | TRBJ1-2
CASSLATGAGEQYF | TGTGCCAGCAGCTTAGCGACCGGGGCTGGCGAGCAGTACTTC | . | TRBV7-2 | . | TRBJ2-7
CASSKEREGSSYNEQFF | TGTGCCAGCAGTAAGGAGCGGGAGGGGAGCTCCTACAATGAGCAGTTCTTC | TRBD2 | TRBV2 | once | TRBJ2-1
CASSSGLAGGPDTQYF | TGCGCCAGCAGCTCGGGACTAGCGGGAGGGCCAGATACGCAGTATTTT | TRBD2 | TRBV5-1 | . | TRBJ2-3
CASSYGTSDTDTQYF | TGTGCCAGCAGTTACGGGACTAGCGACACAGATACGCAGTATTTT | TRBD2 | TRBV6-5 | . | TRBJ2-3
CASSPVINNEQFF | TGCGCCAGCAGCCCCGTGATTAACAATGAGCAGTTCTTC | . | TRBV4-1 | . | TRBJ2-1
CASSLSPVTSYEQYF | TGTGCCAGCAGTTTATCGCCTGTAACCTCCTACGAGCAGTACTTC | . | TRBV27 | . | TRBJ2-7
CASSISSIVQETQYF | TGTGCCAGCAGTATTAGTTCAATAGTGCAAGAGACCCAGTACTTC | . | TRBV27 | . | TRBJ2-5
CASRPEGQSQGYTF | TGTGCCAGCAGACCTGAGGGACAGTCTCAGGGCTACACCTTC | TRBD1 | TRBV6-5 | . | TRBJ1-2
CASSLGQGYETQYF | TGTGCCAGCAGCTTGGGACAGGGGTATGAGACCCAGTACTTC | TRBD1 | TRBV5-4 | . | TRBJ2-5
CASSRQGFSYEQYF | TGTGCCAGCAGCCGACAGGGGTTTTCTTACGAGCAGTACTTC | TRBD1 | TRBV6-5 | . | TRBJ2-7
CASSLFQGSSYEQYF | TGTGCCAGCAGCTTATTTCAGGGGAGCTCCTACGAGCAGTACTTC | . | TRBV7-8 | . | TRBJ2-7
CASSMAKWDQPQHF | TGTGCCAGTAGTATGGCTAAGTGGGACCAGCCCCAGCATTTT | . | TRBV19 | . | TRBJ1-5
CASSSRGALDYEQYF | TGTGCCAGTAGTTCAAGGGGGGCCCTGGACTACGAGCAGTACTTC | . | TRBV19 | . | TRBJ2-7
CASSQDWTGGDGYTF | TGTGCCAGCAGCCAAGATTGGACAGGGGGCGATGGCTACACCTTC | TRBD1 | TRBV4-2 | . | TRBJ1-2
CASSYGGTGELFF | TGTGCCAGCAGTTACGGGGGGACCGGGGAGCTGTTTTTT | . | TRBV6-5 | . | TRBJ2-2
CASSFGTDVNTEAFF | TGTGCCAGCAGCTTCGGGACAGATGTAAACACTGAAGCTTTCTTT | TRBD1 | TRBV7-6 | . | TRBJ1-1
CASSLYKGTDTQYF | TGCGCCAGCAGCTTGTACAAGGGAACAGATACGCAGTATTTT | . | TRBV5-1 | . | TRBJ2-3
CASSDPPYEQFF | TGTGCCAGCAGTGACCCGCCTTATGAGCAGTTCTTC | . | TRBV25-1 | . | TRBJ2-1
CASSQGRAEAFF | TGCGCCAGCAGCCAAGGGAGGGCTGAAGCTTTCTTT | . | TRBV4-1 | few | TRBJ1-1
CASSLAWWIQETQYF | TGTGCCAGCAGCTTAGCCTGGTGGATCCAAGAGACCCAGTACTTC | . | TRBV7-2 | . | TRBJ2-5
CASKVAETQYF | TGTGCCAGCAAGGTAGCGGAGACCCAGTACTTC | . | TRBV2 | . | TRBJ2-5
CATGTGSRYGYTF | TGTGCCACCGGGACAGGGAGTCGGTATGGCTACACCTTC | TRBD1 | TRBV19 | few | TRBJ1-2
CASSEMGMAGYTF | TGTGCCAGCAGTGAAATGGGAATGGCTGGCTACACCTTC | . | TRBV2 | . | TRBJ1-2
CASSEPGHTNTEAFF | TGCGCCAGCAGTGAACCGGGACACACGAACACTGAAGCTTTCTTT | . | TRBV23-1 | . | TRBJ1-1
CASSDIGPSNSGNTIYF | TGTGCCAGCAGTGATATTGGTCCGTCCAACTCTGGAAACACCATATATTTT | . | TRBV2 | few | TRBJ1-3
CASSGAGSQQETQYF | TGTGCCAGCAGTGGCGCAGGGAGTCAGCAAGAGACCCAGTACTTC | . | TRBV6-1 | . | TRBJ2-5
CASNGMDRVGETQYF | TGTGCCAGCAACGGAATGGACAGGGTAGGAGAGACCCAGTACTTC | TRBD1 | TRBV6-1 | . | TRBJ2-5
CAWSALRDQPQHF | TGTGCCTGGAGTGCGCTCAGGGATCAGCCCCAGCATTTT | . | TRBV30 | few | TRBJ1-5
CASSQDLGDSWVDIQYF | TGCGCCAGCAGCCAAGATTTAGGGGACAGCTGGGTGGACATTCAGTACTTC | TRBD1 | TRBV4-1 | . | TRBJ2-4
CASSLGLINEQFF | TGTGCCAGCAGTTTAGGACTAATCAATGAGCAGTTCTTC | . | TRBV28 | . | TRBJ2-1
CASSYGWTGEAGGYTF | TGTGCCAGCAGTTACGGATGGACAGGGGAAGCGGGTGGCTACACCTTC | TRBD1 | TRBV6-5 | . | TRBJ1-2
CASKSRASGSTDTQYF | TGTGCCAGCAAATCGCGGGCTAGCGGGAGCACAGATACGCAGTATTTT | TRBD2 | TRBV27 | . | TRBJ2-3
CASSLDGTGELFF | TGTGCCAGCAGCTTAGACGGGACCGGGGAGCTGTTTTTT | . | TRBV7-9 | many | TRBJ2-2
CASSYTRTGVTDTQYF | TGTGCCAGCAGTTACACCCGGACAGGGGTGACAGATACGCAGTATTTT | TRBD1 | TRBV13 | . | TRBJ2-3
CASSPETGGLHSSGANVLTF | TGCGCCAGCAGCCCCGAGACAGGGGGCCTGCACAGCTCTGGGGCCAACGTCCTGACTTTC | TRBD1 | TRBV5-1 | . | TRBJ2-6
CASSLEQGLNEQFF | TGCGCCAGCAGCTTGGAACAGGGGCTCAATGAGCAGTTCTTC | TRBD1 | TRBV5-1 | . | TRBJ2-1
CASSGFLGGNTEAFF | TGCGCCAGCAGCGGCTTTTTGGGTGGAAACACTGAAGCTTTCTTT | . | TRBV5-1 | . | TRBJ1-1
CASSLVGGRPTGELFF | TGTGCCAGCAGTTTAGTGGGTGGGAGGCCCACCGGGGAGCTGTTTTTT | . | TRBV27 | . | TRBJ2-2